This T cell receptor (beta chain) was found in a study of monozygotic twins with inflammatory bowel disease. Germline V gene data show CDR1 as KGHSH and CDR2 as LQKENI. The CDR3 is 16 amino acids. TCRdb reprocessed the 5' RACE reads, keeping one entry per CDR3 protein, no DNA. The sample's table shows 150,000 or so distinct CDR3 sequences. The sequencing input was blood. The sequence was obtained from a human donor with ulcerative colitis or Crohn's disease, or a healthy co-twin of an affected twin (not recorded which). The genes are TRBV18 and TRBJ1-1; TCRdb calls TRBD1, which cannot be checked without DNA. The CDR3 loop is CASSRNAGQGASEAFF.